This T cell receptor (beta chain) derives from a study of T cell responses to AZD1222 COVID-19 vaccine. Study-wide findings and caveats: Across spike, vaccine-associated CD4 TCRs were found, dominant at 160-218 and 743-854.

Sequencing was performed with immunoSEQ multiplex PCR; in TCRdb, only in-frame clones are kept and a portion is missing. The sample holds about 140,000 clones, nearly 90% seen once. CDR3 size: 14 residues. Per germline, CDR1 SGHAT and CDR2 FQNNGV. V was pared by 2 bases and J by 8 bases, with 12 bases between. Of note for this clone: Its antigen is as yet unknown.

This specimen was peripheral blood, taken 28 days after the second dose of the MenACWY control vaccine. The V and J genes are TRBV11-2 and TRBJ2-2, with D maybe TRBD1 (5 bases). The receptor was derived from an adult who received the MenACWY meningococcal vaccine as a control. Written as DNA, the CDR3 is TGTGCCAGCAGCTTACTAGGGGCCCGGGGGGAGCTGTTTTTT. It encodes CASSLLGARGELFF.